Given below is one T cell receptor beta chain in context. Its antigen remains unidentified. Authors of the study amplified TCR beta CDR3 regions from RNA transcripts. The HTBI primer set served for first-round RT-PCR of the TCR CDR3. TCRdb reanalysed the multiplex PCR reads using MiXCR and keeps one entry per CDR3 protein. The table lists about 570,000 distinct CDR3 sequences, about 43% of them singletons. These data belong to a study of T cells in Graves' hyperthyroidism and ophthalmopathy. Study conclusions and caveats: Among clonotypes expanded in thyroid above 0.001, most were also found in blood.

Those patients with uncontrolled infection, other autoimmune disease, pregnancy or lactation were excluded. Diagnostic decisions used clinical symptoms, serum thyroxine and TRAb, thyroid ultrasound and orbital computed tomography. In germline, CDR1 is KGHDR, CDR2 SFDVKD. The CDR3 is 16 residues long. V gave up 2 bases and J gave up 0 bases; unmatched junction bases: 5. The sequence was collected from an adult woman with Graves' disease, either hyperthyroidism or ophthalmopathy (not recorded which). V is TRBV24-1 and J is TRBJ1-2; TRBD1 matches 7 bases. Sequencing used peripheral blood or thyroid tissue (not recorded which). CDR3 amino acids: CATSDSRDRPNYGYTF. The CDR3 bases are TGTGCCACCAGTGATTCCCGGGACAGACCTAACTATGGCTACACCTTC.